This T cell receptor (beta chain) originates from a study of blood T cells in healthy people across ages. This clonotype was counted once. The antigen is undetermined. The junction differs from germline at one of its ends, possibly a read error. The authors isolated at least 6 million PBMCs per sample. CDR1 is DFQATT and CDR2 is SNEGSKA in the germline V gene (reference sequence). The CDR3 extends over 13 amino acids. The second PCR ran about 6 to 11 cycles with a sample-barcoded 5' primer and J-beta primers. TCRdb re-called the 5' RACE reads with MiXCR, one entry per CDR3 protein. The data show about 580,000 distinct CDR3 sequences, around 48% seen once. General study points: Any conclusive comparison of naive versus antigen-experienced cells was prevented by using unsorted PBMCs.

The sample was blood. The J gene is TRBJ1-2, the V gene TRBV20-1, with TRBD1 matching 8 bases. The origin of this receptor is a man aged 80 or over in good health. The CDR3 region is CGARSRQGYGYTF. DNA of the CDR3: TGCGGTGCTAGGTCTCGACAGGGGTATGGCTACACCTTC.